Shown below are 31 T cell receptor beta chains from a single sample sequenced in a study of response to subunit inactivated influenza vaccine (dated by TCRdb to between 2017 and 2018). Preparation of the library involved RT-PCR. Instrument used: Illumina HiSeq 2500. Starting from the raw public reads, TCRdb applied fastp trimming at Q25, assembled clones with MiXCR and retained in-frame beta chains. Every distinct CDR3 protein forms one entry, paired with its most common genes and DNA. This sample has hundreds of thousands of distinct CDR3 sequences in its table, and approximately 17% of those were observed once. About 11% of the sample is in the top ten clones. Here the sequenced sample was PBMCs from blood, taken more than 4 days after vaccination. The receptors here all came from a man aged 50 or older who received an inactivated influenza vaccine. Donor details come from another sample of the same person, matched by shared clones.

This clonotype was counted between two and nine times. The chain employs TRBV4-3 and TRBJ2-2, with D perhaps TRBD1 or TRBD2 (5 bases each). Trimming took off 4 bases at V and 5 bases at J, with 11 bases between the two ends. Germline loops: CDR1 LGHNA, CDR2 YSLEER. The CDR3 loop spans 14 amino acids. This CDR3 reads CASSPLGETGELFF. CDR3 DNA: TGCGCCAGCAGCCCCCTGGGGGAGACCGGGGAGCTGTTTTTT.

This clonotype was seen a handful of times. This rearrangement joins TRBV24-1 to TRBJ2-1, with 8 bases aligning to TRBD1. CDR1 is KGHDR, CDR2 SFDVKD, per germline. With V trimmed by 5 bases and J by 6 bases, 8 bases remained unmatched. This CDR3 spans 15 amino acids. The CDR3 protein is CATSATTGVGNEQFF. DNA for the CDR3: TGTGCCACCAGTGCCACGACAGGGGTGGGCAATGAGCAGTTCTTC.

This clonotype was observed a few times. This chain links TRBV6-5 with TRBJ2-7; D not certain. Per germline, CDR1 MNHEY and CDR2 SVGAGI. This CDR3 is built from 16 residues. The germline V and J ends were trimmed by 0 bases and 0 bases, with 12 bases remaining between them. The CDR3 DNA sequence: TGTGCCAGCAGTTACTCGAATCAGCATCCCTCCTACGAGCAGTACTTC. This sequence encodes CASSYSNQHPSYEQYF.

The table lists this clonotype with many counts. The chain is built from TRBV7-2 and TRBJ1-4; 11 nucleotides agree with TRBD1. V lost 5 bases to trimming and J lost 8 bases; unmatched junction nucleotides: 7. The germline CDR1 and CDR2 sequences are SGHTA and FQGNSA. This CDR3 has 15 amino acids. The CDR3 DNA is TGTGCCAGCAGCCAGGGACAGGGGGGAGGGGAAAAACTGTTTTTT. Residues: CASSQGQGGGEKLFF.

This clonotype was seen more than once but under ten times. The CDR3 reads CASSLTDITYEQYF. CDR3 DNA sequence: TGTGCCAGCAGCCTGACGGACATAACCTACGAGCAGTACTTC. The V call is TRBV7-2, the J call TRBJ2-7, with D perhaps matching TRBD1 (5 bases). Per the germline V gene, CDR1 is SGHTA and CDR2 is FQGNSA. Trimming cost V 5 bases and J 2 bases, with 13 bases left between them. The CDR3 sequence is 14 residues long.

The gene calls are TRBV29-1 and TRBJ2-2; 7 bases line up with TRBD1. Germline V gene lookup returns CDR1 SQVTM and CDR2 ANQGSEA. Trimming removed 4 bases from V and 6 bases from J; junction bases left unmatched: 11. The CDR3 totals 15 residues. Here the CDR3 DNA reads TGCAGCGTTGCATTGACAGGGCCGTACGCCGGGGAGCTGTTTTTT. Translated, it gives CSVALTGPYAGELFF.

This clonotype has only a few counts. CDR3 region: CASSDGRDYEQYF. The CDR3 DNA reads TGTGCCAGCAGTGACGGCAGGGACTACGAGCAGTACTTC. This chain links TRBV6-1 with TRBJ2-7; tentative D call: TRBD1 (5 bases). The V gene's germline CDR1 is MNHNS and CDR2 SASEGT. The CDR3 extends over 13 amino acids. Trimming cost V 3 bases and J 3 bases, with 9 bases left between them.

To note about this clonotype: The CDR3 does not close with the conserved phenylalanine or tryptophan, likely indicating a read error. As DNA, the CDR3 is TGTGCCAGCTCCGCCGCGCCCCGAACATTCGATGAGCAGTTCCTC. Amino acids: CASSAAPRTFDEQFL. The V and J genes are TRBV27 and TRBJ2-1; the D is unclear. CDR1 and CDR2 (germline): MNHEY, SMNVEV (reference sequence). V lost 8 bases to trimming and J lost 8 bases, with 22 bases between them. The CDR3 length is 15 residues.

This clonotype turned up a few times. The chain is built from TRBV7-2 and TRBJ2-7; 10 bases line up with TRBD2. CDR1 SGHTA and CDR2 FQGNSA come from the germline V gene. Unmatched junction bases numbered 3, after V lost 4 bases and J lost 0 bases. The CDR3 extends over 15 amino acids. The CDR3 DNA follows: TGTGCCAGCAGCTCTAGCGGGAGAGGCTCCTACGAGCAGTACTTC. The encoded protein is CASSSSGRGSYEQYF.

This clonotype was seen ten or more times. The chain couples TRBV6-5 to TRBJ1-2; weak D call: TRBD1 (5 bases). The V and J ends lost 4 bases and 6 bases respectively, with 18 bases between them. CDR3 length: 15 amino acids. Germline lookup yields CDR1 MNHEY and CDR2 SVGAGI. CDR3 region: CASSSPGLGQDGYTF. The CDR3 DNA sequence: TGTGCCAGCAGTTCCCCGGGACTGGGCCAAGATGGCTACACCTTC.

This clonotype has just a few counts. J is TRBJ2-2 and V is TRBV5-1, with 12 bases aligning to TRBD2. CDR1 SGHRS and CDR2 YFSETQ come from the germline V gene. V trimming: 0 bases; J trimming: 4 bases; junction bases outside the gene matches: 10. CDR3 size: 19 residues. CDR3 coding DNA: TGCGCCAGCAGCTTGGCCGAACTAGCGGGGGGCCCCACCACCGGGGAGCTGTTTTTT. Encoded protein: CASSLAELAGGPTTGELFF.

The table lists this clonotype with a few counts. The V gene is TRBV28, the J gene TRBJ1-2; no clear D gene. Trimming removed 5 bases at V and 0 bases at J, with 16 bases between. Germline V gene lookup returns CDR1 MDHEN and CDR2 SYDVKM. The CDR3 length is 16 residues. The CDR3 nucleotides are TGTGCCAGCAGTGACTCCCGGACCGGAGCTAACTATGGCTACACCTTC. It specifies CASSDSRTGANYGYTF.

This clonotype has more than one count but fewer than ten. This chain's CDR3 is CASKPSNSYEQYF. For the CDR3, the DNA is TGTGCCAGCAAACCGAGCAACTCCTACGAGCAGTACTTC. V usage is TRBV7-2 and J usage is TRBJ2-7; D not certain. Germline assignment: CDR1 SGHTA and CDR2 FQGNSA. The CDR3 covers 13 residues. The V end lost 7 bases, the J end lost 0 bases, and 10 bases lay between the germline ends.

The V call is TRBV20-1, the J call TRBJ2-1, with D possibly TRBD1 on 8 matching bases. This CDR3 contains 13 residues. Germline CDR1 reads DFQATT; CDR2 reads SNEGSKA (reference sequence). CDR3 sequence reads: CRPTGEGYNEQFF. In nucleotides, the CDR3 is TGCAGGCCGACAGGGGAGGGCTACAATGAGCAGTTCTTC.

This clonotype was seen a handful of times. V gene TRBV20-1 combines with J gene TRBJ1-5, with D possibly TRBD1 on 6 matching bases. The CDR3 loop spans 18 amino acids. Trimming stripped 1 base from V and 0 bases from J, with 19 bases between. CDR1 is DFQATT, CDR2 SNEGSKA, per germline (reference sequence). CDR3 sequence (DNA): TGCAGTGCTAGAGCCTTCATTACAGGGAGTCTTAGCAATCAGCCCCAGCATTTT. Encoded protein: CSARAFITGSLSNQPQHF.

This chain joins TRBV18 and TRBJ2-2; 12 bases match TRBD2. This CDR3 has 17 residues. CDR1 is KGHSH, CDR2 LQKENI, per germline. The J segment lost 3 bases and the V segment lost 2 bases, leaving 4 bases of the junction unmatched. The CDR3 protein is CASSPVRLAGDTGELFF. The CDR3 DNA sequence: TGTGCCAGCTCACCAGTTCGACTAGCGGGAGACACCGGGGAGCTGTTTTTT. Variable domain in full (rest from reference TRBV18 and TRBJ2-2): NAGVMQNPRHLVRRRGQEARLRCSPMKGHSHVYWYRQLPEEGLKFMVYLQKENIIDESGMPKERFSAEFPKEGPSILRIQQVVRGDSAAYFCASSPVRLAGDTGELFFGEGSRLTVL.

The genes are TRBV5-1 and TRBJ2-3, with D uncertain. Germline CDR1 is SGHRS and CDR2 is YFSETQ. Trimming removed 0 bases at V and 2 bases at J, with 4 bases between. This CDR3 contains 13 residues. The CDR3 sequence: CASSLENTDTQYF. The CDR3 coding sequence is TGCGCCAGCAGCTTGGAAAACACAGATACGCAGTATTTT.

This clonotype was observed a few times. The chain carries TRBV19 and TRBJ2-7; either TRBD1 or TRBD2 may fit D (6 bases each). The V gene lost 2 bases and the J gene lost 1 base, with 15 bases spanning the gap. Germline lookup yields CDR1 LNHDA and CDR2 SQIVND (reference sequence). The CDR3 totals 16 residues. Here the CDR3 reads CASSISGASVSYEQYF. The DNA for the CDR3 is TGTGCCAGTAGTATATCGGGGGCCAGTGTATCCTACGAGCAGTACTTC.

J is TRBJ2-7 and V is TRBV15; no definite D call. Germline CDR1 reads LNHNV; CDR2 reads YYDKDF (reference sequence). The germline V and J ends were trimmed by 3 bases and 0 bases, with 12 bases remaining between them. The CDR3 consists of 15 residues. The CDR3 DNA reads TGTGCCACCAGCAGGGCGACAACTAACTCCTACGAGCAGTACTTC. This translates into CATSRATTNSYEQYF.

The chain employs TRBV20-1 and TRBJ2-3; 11 bases align to TRBD2. The length of the CDR3 is 16 residues. After removal of 4 bases from V and 5 bases from J, the junction contained 11 bases not matched to a gene. Germline values: CDR1 DFQATT, CDR2 SNEGSKA (reference sequence). Written as DNA, the CDR3 is TGCAGTGCTAATACCGTACTAGCGGGAGATTTAGATACGCAGTATTTT. Translating it yields CSANTVLAGDLDTQYF.

The chain joins TRBV20-1 to TRBJ2-3; tentative D call: TRBD1 (6 bases). Germline-derived CDR1 and CDR2 are DFQATT and SNEGSKA (reference sequence). V shed 3 bases and J shed 2 bases, with 12 bases lying between them. This CDR3 has 14 amino acids. Here the CDR3 reads CSASGQGNTDTQYF. The CDR3, as DNA: TGCAGTGCTAGCGGGCAGGGGAACACAGATACGCAGTATTTT.

This clonotype appeared a few times. The CDR3 here is CASSPVVSGPYNEQFF. In DNA, the CDR3 is TGTGCCAGCAGCCCCGTGGTTAGCGGACCCTACAATGAGCAGTTCTTC. This rearrangement joins TRBV11-2 to TRBJ2-1; D might be TRBD2 (6 bases). This CDR3 has 16 residues. Trimming removed 5 bases at V and 2 bases at J, with 16 bases between. The germline V gene has CDR1 SGHAT and CDR2 FQNNGV.

The genes are TRBV6-1 and TRBJ2-3, with 15 bases that match TRBD2. The CDR3 is 17 amino acids. With V trimmed by 8 bases and J by 1 base, 7 bases remained unmatched. Per germline, CDR1 MNHNS and CDR2 SASEGT. The CDR3 DNA follows: TGTGCCAGCGAGGGACTAGCGGGAGGCCGGGGCACAGATACGCAGTATTTT. Its protein is CASEGLAGGRGTDTQYF.

The genes are TRBV29-1 and TRBJ2-3; 12 bases align to TRBD2. V trimming: 2 bases; J trimming: 7 bases; junction bases outside the gene matches: 10. The CDR3 extends over 16 amino acids. In germline, CDR1 is SQVTM, CDR2 ANQGSEA. Written as DNA, the CDR3 is TGCAGCGTTGAAAGGGGACTAGCGGGCCCCCCTAATACGCAGTATTTT. It yields the protein CSVERGLAGPPNTQYF.

V gene TRBV6-1 combines with J gene TRBJ1-1; D is ambiguous. CDR1 and CDR2 from the germline V gene are MNHNS and SASEGT. V was trimmed by 8 bases and J by 1 base, leaving 11 bases between them. This CDR3 is built from 13 residues. The CDR3 DNA reads as TGTGCCAGCGTAAACAGCCCGAACACTGAAGCTTTCTTT. Its protein is CASVNSPNTEAFF.

This clonotype was counted many times. The V call is TRBV7-2, the J call TRBJ2-7; D possibly corresponds to TRBD2 (6 bases). The V and J ends lost 6 bases and 4 bases respectively, with 16 bases between them. The CDR3 extends over 14 amino acids. From germline, CDR1 is SGHTA and CDR2 FQGNSA. The CDR3 nucleotides are TGTGCCAGCAGTTCGGGGCGCGGGGATTACGAGCAGTACTTC. Translation gives CASSSGRGDYEQYF.

The chain is built from TRBV7-2 and TRBJ1-1; the D is unclear. This CDR3 is built from 15 residues. Per germline, CDR1 SGHTA and CDR2 FQGNSA. The V gene lost 2 bases and the J gene lost 1 base, with 11 bases spanning the gap. The CDR3 loop reads CASSLNAQTNTEAFF. The CDR3 DNA reads TGTGCCAGCAGCTTAAACGCACAAACGAACACTGAAGCTTTCTTT.

The chain recombines TRBV6-5 with TRBJ1-1; 9 nucleotides match TRBD1. V gave up 0 bases and J gave up 4 bases; unmatched junction bases: 6. The CDR3 extends over 16 amino acids. Germline-derived CDR1 and CDR2 are MNHEY and SVGAGI. The CDR3 reads CASSYSIGDRVTEAFF. DNA of the CDR3: TGTGCCAGCAGTTACTCGATAGGGGACAGGGTCACTGAAGCTTTCTTT.

In its sample, this clonotype was seen a few times. The genes are TRBV7-2 and TRBJ2-1, with 8 bases matching TRBD2. Germline V gene data show CDR1 as SGHTA and CDR2 as FQGNSA. This CDR3 has 16 amino acids. Trimming cost V 1 base and J 2 bases; bases outside gene matches: 4. The CDR3 nucleotides read TGTGCCAGCAGCTTAGTCGGCGGGAGGACCTACAATGAGCAGTTCTTC. It translates to CASSLVGGRTYNEQFF.

This clonotype was detected only a few times. The chain carries TRBV25-1 and TRBJ2-3, with D perhaps matching TRBD2 (5 bases). Between the trimmed V and J ends, which lost 3 bases and 1 base, there was a span of 20 bases. The length of the CDR3 is 18 residues. Germline V gives CDR1 MGHDK, CDR2 SYGVNS. This CDR3 reads CASSDSPRGRFRTDTQYF. DNA of the CDR3: TGTGCCAGCAGTGATTCGCCCCGGGGTAGATTCCGCACAGATACGCAGTATTTT.

J is TRBJ2-5 and V is TRBV4-1, with 12 bases identical to TRBD2. Germline V gene sequence: CDR1 MGHRA, CDR2 YSYEKL. V was pared by 1 base and J by 2 bases, with 8 bases of the junction left unmatched. The CDR3 is 18 amino acids. This CDR3 is CASSQVETSGGHQETQYF. The DNA of the CDR3 is TGCGCCAGCAGCCAAGTTGAGACTAGCGGGGGACATCAAGAGACCCAGTACTTC.